This T cell receptor (beta chain) is from a study of blood T cells in healthy people across ages. Alongside a J-beta primer mix, a sample-barcoded 5' primer served in a second PCR lasting about 7 to 11 cycles. A tag from a template-switch adaptor with 12 random nucleotides marked each cDNA molecule. TCRdb reanalysed the 5' RACE reads using MiXCR and keeps one entry per CDR3 protein. The table lists hundreds of thousands of distinct CDR3 sequences, 58% of them singletons. This CDR3 contains 15 residues. The V and J ends lost 0 bases and 3 bases respectively, with 13 bases between them. Germline loops: CDR1 SGHRS, CDR2 YFSETQ.

The rearrangement links TRBV5-1 to TRBJ2-7, with D maybe TRBD2 (7 bases). The TCR originated in a man aged 30-40 years in good health. Material for sequencing was blood. The CDR3 reads CASSLAGGQVYEQYF. CDR3 sequence (DNA): TGCGCCAGCAGCTTGGCGGGGGGCCAAGTCTACGAGCAGTACTTC.